One sample yielded the 21 T cell receptor beta chains listed below, sequenced in a study of T cells in Graves' hyperthyroidism and ophthalmopathy. RNA transcripts gave rise to amplified TCR beta CDR3 regions. The primer set for the first-round RT-PCR of the TCR CDR3 was HTBI. Via MiXCR, TCRdb re-called the multiplex PCR reads, giving one row per CDR3 protein. The data hold about 410,000 distinct CDR3 sequences, with roughly 14% observed a single time. The sample taken for sequencing was blood. The source is a man younger than 30 with Graves' ophthalmopathy.

This clonotype has ten or more counts. The chain is built from TRBV9 and TRBJ2-1; 8 positions agree with TRBD2. This CDR3 is 12 amino acids long. Germline CDR1 is SGDLS and CDR2 is YYNGEE. With 2 bases clipped from V and 9 bases from J, the junction kept 1 base outside the gene matches. The CDR3 coding sequence is TGTGCCAGCAGCGTCCTAGCGGGTGAGCAGTTCTTC. Amino acid sequence: CASSVLAGEQFF.

Ten or more counts support this clonotype. The rearrangement joins TRBV3-1 to TRBJ2-1; TRBD1 matches at 7 bases. This CDR3 is 14 amino acids long. With 1 base clipped from V and 9 bases from J, the junction kept 6 bases outside the gene matches. The V gene's germline CDR1 is LGHDT and CDR2 YNNKEL (reference sequence). CDR3 in DNA: TGTGCCAGCAGCCAAGCTCCGACAGGGAGTGAGCAGTTCTTC. It encodes CASSQAPTGSEQFF.

This clonotype was counted ten times or more. The CDR3 region is CSAPGTLNTGELFF. The CDR3 region has the DNA TGCAGTGCTCCCGGGACACTGAACACCGGGGAGCTGTTTTTT. The chain links TRBV20-1 to TRBJ2-2; possible D gene TRBD1, 6 bases. The CDR3 length is 14 residues. The germline CDR1 and CDR2 sequences are DFQATT and SNEGSKA (reference sequence). V dropped 5 bases and J dropped 1 base, with 11 bases sitting between them.

This clonotype appeared many times. The chain links TRBV30 to TRBJ2-5, with a weak D call TRBD2 (6 bases). V lost 8 bases and J 4 bases, leaving 14 bases between the germline ends. The CDR3 covers 12 residues. CDR1 and CDR2 from the germline V gene are GTSNPN and SVGIG (reference sequence). The CDR3 DNA sequence: TGTGCCGGTGGACTACAGCGAGAGACCCAGTACTTC. Its protein product is CAGGLQRETQYF. Complete variable domain (other parts from reference TRBV30 and TRBJ2-5): SQTIHQWPATLVQPVGSPLSLECTVEGTSNPNLYWYRQAAGRGLQLLFYSVGIGQISSEVPQNLSASRPQDRQFILSSKKLLLSDSGFYLCAGGLQRETQYFGPGTRLLVL.

This clonotype was observed at least ten times. DNA for the CDR3: TGTGCCAGCAGGGGTGGGGCGGCCTGGGAGCAGTACTTC. Its protein product is CASRGGAAWEQYF. The rearrangement uses TRBV2 and TRBJ2-7; possible D gene TRBD1, 5 bases. V was pared by 6 bases and J by 7 bases, with 16 bases between. The CDR3 is 13 residues long. In germline, CDR1 is SNHLY, CDR2 FYNNEI.

This rearrangement joins TRBV7-6 to TRBJ1-5, with D possibly TRBD1 on 5 matching bases. The CDR3 has 13 amino acids. CDR1 is SGHVS and CDR2 is FNYEAQ in the germline V gene. V lost 2 bases, J lost 13 bases, and 15 bases lay in between. This chain's CDR3 is CASSLPPVGTQHF. The CDR3 bases are TGTGCCAGCAGCTTACCCCCCGTGGGGACTCAGCATTTT.

At least ten counts were recorded for this clonotype. The chain carries TRBV24-1 and TRBJ2-7; possible D gene TRBD1, 5 bases. Per the germline V gene, CDR1 is KGHDR and CDR2 is SFDVKD. V was shortened by 5 bases and J by 3 bases, with 7 bases between the two germline ends. The CDR3 is made up of 12 amino acids. This CDR3 is CATSADNYEQYF. For the CDR3, the DNA is TGTGCCACCAGTGCGGACAACTACGAGCAGTACTTC.

This clonotype was recorded many times. The chain employs TRBV2 and TRBJ1-1; no clear D. Germline CDR1 and CDR2: SNHLY and FYNNEI. V lost 11 bases and J lost 4, with 14 bases in between. CDR3 length: 12 amino acids. CDR3 DNA sequence: TGTGCCGCTAAACATAAACCCACTGAAGCTTTCTTT. Translation gives CAAKHKPTEAFF.

This clonotype was seen ten or more times. The chain uses TRBV12-3 or TRBV12-4 and TRBJ2-5, with 12 bases fitting TRBD2. CDR3 length equals 17 residues. The V gene end was trimmed by 6 bases and the J gene end by 4 bases; junction bases not matched to a gene: 12. DNA of the CDR3: TGTGCCAGCAGCCCGACTAGCGGGAGCGTGGGAAGAGAGACCCAGTACTTC. It encodes CASSPTSGSVGRETQYF.

This clonotype appeared a few times. The chain is built from TRBV10-1 and TRBJ1-1, with TRBD1 as a possible D gene (6 bases). Germline CDR1 WNHNN, CDR2 SYGVQD (reference sequence). The CDR3 runs to 13 residues. V lost 5 bases, J lost 3 bases, and 10 bases lay in between. As DNA, the CDR3 is TGCGCCAGCAGTAGGGGGTACGACACTGAAGCTTTCTTT. Residues: CASSRGYDTEAFF.

This clonotype was counted many times. This rearrangement joins TRBV3-1 to TRBJ2-7; TRBD1 matches 7 bases. CDR1 LGHDT and CDR2 YNNKEL come from the germline V gene (reference sequence). The CDR3 totals 14 residues. V lost 4 bases and J lost 4; bases outside the gene matches: 7. CDR3 region: CASSPTGFKYEQYF. The CDR3 bases are TGTGCCAGCAGCCCGACAGGGTTTAAGTACGAGCAGTACTTC.

This clonotype was seen repeatedly, ten times or more. The rearrangement links TRBV7-2 to TRBJ1-6; 8 bases map to TRBD1. This CDR3 region has 14 residues. Trimming removed 4 bases from V and 14 bases from J; junction bases left unmatched: 10. Per the germline V gene, CDR1 is SGHTA and CDR2 is FQGNSA. The CDR3 spells CASSSGQVREALHF. CDR3 DNA sequence: TGTGCCAGCAGCTCGGGACAGGTTCGTGAGGCCCTCCACTTT. The full variable domain, with the rest looked up from reference TRBV7-2 and TRBJ1-6, is GAGVSQSPSNKVTEKGKDVELRCDPISGHTALYWYRQSLGQGLEFLIYFQGNSAPDKSGLPSDRFSAERTGGSVSTLTIQRTQQEDSAVYLCASSSGQVREALHFGNGTRLTVT.

This sequence joins TRBV21-1 and TRBJ1-5; the table's D call, TRBD1, was not checked against the DNA. TRBV21-1 is a documented pseudogene. The CDR3 spans 15 residues. The CDR3 sequence: CASSKGRGINQPQHF. CDR3 nucleotide sequence: TGTGCCAGCAGCAAGGGCAGGGGCATCAATCAGCCCCAGCATTTT.

Concerning this clonotype: This may come from a read error, since a much larger clone is one base off. The rearrangement uses TRBV27 and TRBJ1-5, with 7 bases aligning to TRBD1. The V gene's germline CDR1 is MNHEY and CDR2 SMNVEV (reference sequence). The CDR3 runs to 13 residues. CDR3 bases: TGTGCCAGCAGTTTTACAGGGGACCAGCCCCGGCATTTT. Protein: CASSFTGDQPRHF.

The V call is TRBV12-3 or TRBV12-4, the J call TRBJ2-3, with 11 positions matching TRBD2. The CDR3 runs to 18 residues. J gave up 0 bases and V 4 bases, and 9 bases lay outside the gene matches. The CDR3 region is CASSSPGLADTSTDTQYF. The CDR3 DNA reads as TGTGCCAGCAGTTCCCCGGGACTAGCGGATACTAGCACAGATACGCAGTATTTT.

This clonotype occurred many times. The V call is TRBV11-3, the J call TRBJ2-5; 9 bases fit TRBD2. The CDR3 is made up of 17 amino acids. CDR1 SGHNT and CDR2 YENEEA come from the germline V gene. V lost 5 bases to trimming and J lost 4 bases; unmatched junction nucleotides: 14. In DNA, the CDR3 is TGTGCCAGCAGCCCTCGAGTAGCGGGGGAATCTTCAGAGACCCAGTACTTC. Translated: CASSPRVAGESSETQYF.

This clonotype appeared many times. This rearrangement joins TRBV19 to TRBJ1-2; D gene unclear. This CDR3 comprises 13 residues. Germline V CDR1 and CDR2: LNHDA, SQIVND (reference sequence). With 6 bases removed from V and 3 bases from J, the gap between germline ends came to 11 bases. In DNA form, the CDR3 reads TGTGCCAGTAGGAGCGACCGATACTATGGCTACACCTTC. This gives the protein CASRSDRYYGYTF.

In its sample, this clonotype was seen many times. V and J are TRBV7-2 and TRBJ2-7; 9 positions match TRBD2. J lost 6 bases, V lost 5 bases, and 8 bases had no gene match. CDR3 length equals 14 residues. Germline CDR1 is SGHTA and CDR2 is FQGNSA. The CDR3 is CASSLSGLALEQYF. The CDR3 nucleotides are TGTGCCAGCAGCCTTTCGGGACTAGCTCTCGAGCAGTACTTC. Full variable domain (missing parts from reference TRBV7-2 and TRBJ2-7): GAGVSQSPSNKVTEKGKDVELRCDPISGHTALYWYRQSLGQGLEFLIYFQGNSAPDKSGLPSDRFSAERTGGSVSTLTIQRTQQEDSAVYLCASSLSGLALEQYFGPGTRLTVT.

This clonotype was counted only a few times. This rearrangement joins TRBV6-1 to TRBJ1-5; D perhaps matches TRBD1 (5 bases). This CDR3 has 14 amino acids. V shed 6 bases and J shed 0 bases, with 9 bases lying between them. Germline V lookup: CDR1 MNHNS, CDR2 SASEGT. The CDR3 DNA follows: TGTGCCAGCAGCGGACATTATAGCAATCAGCCCCAGCATTTT. Translation: CASSGHYSNQPQHF.

This clonotype was counted many times. The genes are TRBV6-1 and TRBJ1-4; no clear D. Germline-derived CDR1 and CDR2 are MNHNS and SASEGT. The CDR3 is 12 residues long. V lost 10 bases, J lost 7 bases, and 13 bases lay in between. As DNA, the CDR3 is TGTGCCACCGGTCACCGAGGTGAAAAACTGTTTTTT. Its protein product is CATGHRGEKLFF.

This clonotype was seen repeatedly, ten times or more. This sequence joins TRBV12-3 or TRBV12-4 and TRBJ1-5; a weak D match, TRBD1 (5 bases). The CDR3 runs 14 residues. The ends were cut back, 3 bases at V and 6 bases at J, with 12 bases in the middle. The CDR3 loop reads CASSFFPGGQPQHF. DNA of the CDR3: TGTGCCAGCAGTTTTTTTCCCGGGGGTCAGCCCCAGCATTTT.